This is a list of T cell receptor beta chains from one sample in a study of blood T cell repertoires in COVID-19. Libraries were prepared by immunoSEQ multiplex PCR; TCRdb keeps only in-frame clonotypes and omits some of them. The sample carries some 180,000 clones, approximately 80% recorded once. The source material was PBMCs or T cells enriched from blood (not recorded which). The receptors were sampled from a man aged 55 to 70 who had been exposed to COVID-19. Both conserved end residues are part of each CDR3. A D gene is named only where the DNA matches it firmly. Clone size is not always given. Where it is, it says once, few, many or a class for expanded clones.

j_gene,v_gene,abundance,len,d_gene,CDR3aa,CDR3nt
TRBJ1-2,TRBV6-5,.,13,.,CASSLTGNYGYTF,TGTGCCAGCAGTCTAACAGGGAACTATGGCTACACCTTC
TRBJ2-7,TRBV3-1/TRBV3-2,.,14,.,CASSQKGRGYEQYF,TGTGCCAGCAGCCAGAAGGGCAGGGGCTACGAGCAGTACTTC
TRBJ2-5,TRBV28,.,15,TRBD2,CASSSTVGRYVTQYF,TGTGCCAGCAGCTCCACCGTCGGGAGGTATGTGACCCAGTACTTC
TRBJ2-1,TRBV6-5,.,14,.,CASSYLATSNEQFF,TGTGCCAGCAGTTACCTCGCCACTAGCAATGAGCAGTTCTTC
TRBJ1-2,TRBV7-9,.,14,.,CASSQEGTGTGYTF,TGTGCCAGCAGCCAAGAGGGTACAGGGACCGGCTACACCTTC
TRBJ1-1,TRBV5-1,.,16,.,CASSRETQTANTEAFF,TGCGCCAGCAGCCGAGAAACTCAGACAGCCAACACTGAAGCTTTCTTT
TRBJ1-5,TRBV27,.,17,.,CASRLASVGVRNQPQHF,TGTGCCAGCAGATTGGCTTCGGTCGGGGTAAGAAATCAGCCCCAGCATTTT
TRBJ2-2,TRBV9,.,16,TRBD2,CASSATSGTNTGELFF,TGTGCCAGCAGCGCAACTAGCGGGACGAACACCGGGGAGCTGTTTTTT
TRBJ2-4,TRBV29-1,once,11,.,CSVDQGNIQYF,TGCAGCGTTGATCAGGGAAACATTCAGTACTTC
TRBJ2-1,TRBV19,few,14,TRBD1,CASSGGQGRNEQFF,TGTGCCAGTAGTGGGGGACAGGGAAGGAATGAGCAGTTCTTC
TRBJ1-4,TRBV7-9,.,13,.,CASSFGSLEKLFF,TGTGCCAGCAGCTTTGGGAGCTTAGAAAAACTGTTTTTT
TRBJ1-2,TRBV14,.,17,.,CASSLYARDTSNYGYTF,TGTGCCAGCAGCTTATATGCTCGGGACACGTCTAACTATGGCTACACCTTC
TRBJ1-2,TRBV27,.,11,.,CASRSNYGYTF,TGTGCCAGCAGGTCAAACTATGGCTACACCTTC
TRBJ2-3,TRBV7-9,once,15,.,CASSPLLANTDTQYF,TGTGCCAGCAGCCCTCTCCTAGCGAACACAGATACGCAGTATTTT
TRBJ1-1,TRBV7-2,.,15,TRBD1,CASSPQDRGNTEAFF,TGTGCCAGCAGCCCCCAGGACAGGGGGAACACTGAAGCTTTCTTT
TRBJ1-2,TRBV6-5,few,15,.,CASTEPRRANYGYTF,TGTGCCAGCACCGAACCTAGAAGAGCTAACTATGGCTACACCTTC
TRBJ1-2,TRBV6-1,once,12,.,CASSEVDYGYTF,TGTGCCAGCAGTGAAGTCGACTATGGCTACACCTTC
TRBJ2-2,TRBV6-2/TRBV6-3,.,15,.,CASSDQRPNTGELFF,TGTGCCAGCAGCGACCAGCGGCCGAACACCGGGGAGCTGTTTTTT
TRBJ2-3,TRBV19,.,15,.,CATRLRWRATDTQYF,TGTGCCACGCGCCTTCGCTGGAGAGCCACAGATACGCAGTATTTT
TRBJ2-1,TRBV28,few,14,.,CASTVGGRDNEQFF,TGTGCCAGCACCGTCGGGGGACGCGACAATGAGCAGTTCTTC
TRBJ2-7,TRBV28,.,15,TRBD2,CASSPPGLISYEQYF,TGTGCCAGCAGTCCCCCGGGACTAATATCCTACGAGCAGTACTTC
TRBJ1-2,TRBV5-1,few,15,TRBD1,CASSLGSGTGYGYTF,TGCGCCAGCAGCTTGGGGTCGGGGACAGGCTATGGCTACACCTTC
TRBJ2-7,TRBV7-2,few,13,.,CASSLAGGYEQYF,TGTGCCAGCAGCTTAGCGGGGGGCTACGAGCAGTACTTC
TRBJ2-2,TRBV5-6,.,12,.,CASAGFAGELFF,TGTGCCAGCGCAGGGTTTGCCGGGGAGCTGTTTTTT
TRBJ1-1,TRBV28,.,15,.,CASSPQDRMNTEAFF,TGTGCCAGCAGTCCCCAAGACAGGATGAACACTGAAGCTTTCTTT
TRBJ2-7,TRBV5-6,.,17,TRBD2,CASSLRSRGGLGNEQYF,TGTGCCAGCAGCTTAAGGTCCCGGGGAGGGTTAGGAAACGAGCAGTACTTC
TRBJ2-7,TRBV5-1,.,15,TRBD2,CASSPGLAGANEQYF,TGCGCCAGCAGCCCCGGACTAGCGGGAGCTAACGAGCAGTACTTC
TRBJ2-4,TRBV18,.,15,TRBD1,CASSWTGDGKNIQYF,TGTGCCAGCTCCTGGACAGGGGATGGCAAAAACATTCAGTACTTC
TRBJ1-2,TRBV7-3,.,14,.,CASSLGRRESGYTF,TGTGCCAGCAGCTTAGGGAGGCGTGAGAGTGGCTACACCTTC
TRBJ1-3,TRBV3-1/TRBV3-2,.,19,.,CASSQGVPGLGSSGNTIYF,TGTGCCAGCAGCCAAGGGGTCCCGGGACTCGGAAGCTCTGGAAACACCATATATTTT
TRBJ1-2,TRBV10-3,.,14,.,CAISRNRDDYGYTF,TGTGCCATCAGCAGGAATAGAGATGACTATGGCTACACCTTC